This TCR beta chain was sequenced for a study of Graves' ophthalmopathy and Graves' hyperthyroidism. Study-level results: Most thyroid clonotypes expanded beyond 0.001 frequency were also found in blood.

The junction had 11 bases not matched to a gene; V was cut back by 2 bases and J by 4 bases. Per germline, CDR1 SGHAT and CDR2 FQNNGV. This CDR3 has 16 residues. This clonotype was seen many times. The antigen is unknown. For repertoire sequencing, the TCR beta CDR3 regions were amplified from RNA transcripts. HTBI-primed first-round RT-PCR preceded second-round multiplex PCR. TCRdb redid the calling of the multiplex PCR reads with MiXCR, one entry per CDR3 protein. Of some 400,000 distinct CDR3 sequences in the sample, 18% are singletons; the top ten hold roughly 1.5%. Ophthalmopathy was moderately-to-severely active, CAS at least 3, NOSPECS at least 4, lasting under 3 months.

Specimen: peripheral blood. The TCR comes from a woman between 18 and 30 years old with Graves' ophthalmopathy. V is TRBV11-2 and J is TRBJ2-7; TRBD1 aligns across 7 bases. CDR3 region: CASSLRQGYGAYEQYF. CDR3 coding DNA: TGTGCCAGCAGCTTACGACAGGGATACGGGGCTTACGAGCAGTACTTC. The complete variable domain, with remaining parts taken from reference TRBV11-2 and TRBJ2-7, reads EAGVAQSPRYKIIEKRQSVAFWCNPISGHATLYWYQQILGQGPKLLIQFQNNGVVDDSQLPKDRFSAERLKGVDSTLKIQPAKLEDSAVYLCASSLRQGYGAYEQYFGPGTRLTVT.